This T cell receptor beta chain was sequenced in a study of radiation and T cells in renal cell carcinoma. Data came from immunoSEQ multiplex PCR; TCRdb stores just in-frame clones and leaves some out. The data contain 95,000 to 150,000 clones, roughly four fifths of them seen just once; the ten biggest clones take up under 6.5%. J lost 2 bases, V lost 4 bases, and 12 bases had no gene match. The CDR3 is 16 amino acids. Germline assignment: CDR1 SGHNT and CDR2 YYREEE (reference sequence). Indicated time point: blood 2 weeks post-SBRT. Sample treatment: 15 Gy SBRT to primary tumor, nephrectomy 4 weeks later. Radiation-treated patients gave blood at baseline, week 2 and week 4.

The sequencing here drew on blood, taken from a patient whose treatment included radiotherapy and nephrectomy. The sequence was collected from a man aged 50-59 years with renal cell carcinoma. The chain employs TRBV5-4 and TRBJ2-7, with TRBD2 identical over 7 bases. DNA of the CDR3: TGTGCCAGCAGCGGAGGACTAGACTATTCTACCTACGAGCAGTACTTC. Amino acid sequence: CASSGGLDYSTYEQYF.